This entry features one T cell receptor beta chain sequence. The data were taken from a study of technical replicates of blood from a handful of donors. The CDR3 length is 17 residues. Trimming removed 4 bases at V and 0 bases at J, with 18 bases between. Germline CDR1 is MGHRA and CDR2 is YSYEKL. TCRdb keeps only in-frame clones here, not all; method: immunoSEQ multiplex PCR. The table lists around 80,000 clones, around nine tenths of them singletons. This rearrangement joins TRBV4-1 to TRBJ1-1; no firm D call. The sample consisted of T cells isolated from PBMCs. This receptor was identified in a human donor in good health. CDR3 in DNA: TGCGCCAGCAGCCTTTTAGGCCTCTCCGGGGTGAACACTGAAGCTTTCTTT. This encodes CASSLLGLSGVNTEAFF.